The entry below describes one TCR beta chain. Its target is unknown. The entry originates in a study of cytotoxic CD8 clonotypes in ibrutinib-treated CLL. About the research overall: Responses: around 24 partial, 2 complete; after median around 70 months, roughly 15 stayed remitted, around twelve progressed. Study-wide findings and caveats: Once treatment began, public clonotypes, which were uncommon, contracted or stayed stable. Clonality, elevated at ibrutinib response, dropped back toward baseline at progression. Investigators sampled sustained-remission and progressing patients at differing times.

Sequenced by immunoSEQ multiplex PCR; TCRdb stores in-frame clones only, minus some. The sample lists 140,000 to 150,000 clones, roughly 76% occurring once. V lost 8 bases to trimming and J lost 7 bases, with 11 bases between them. This CDR3 is 11 amino acids long. Germline V CDR1 and CDR2: MDHEN, SYDVKM. The gene calls are TRBV28 and TRBJ1-2; D is perhaps TRBD1 (5 bases). The clonotype originates from a human donor with chronic lymphocytic leukemia. Material: PBMCs, obtained after 24 months of ibrutinib treatment. Here the CDR3 reads CASGGFIGYTF. CDR3 coding DNA: TGTGCCAGCGGGGGATTTATTGGCTACACCTTC.